Listed below are T cell receptor beta chains from one sample, sequenced in a study of blood T cells in healthy people across ages. TCRdb fed the 5' RACE reads into MiXCR, producing one record per CDR3 protein. This table holds under 1,000,000 distinct CDR3 sequences, less than 60% found once. What was sequenced was blood. These receptor sequences come from a man older than 75 in good health. Each CDR3 is given with its conserved first and last residue. Each record gives: clone size, D gene, J gene, V gene, CDR3 protein, CDR3 DNA. The D gene is left open where the match is weak. Expanded clones get a size class; other rows say once, few or many, or leave the size out.

abundance: many
d_gene: TRBD1
j_gene: TRBJ2-7
v_gene: TRBV14
CDR3aa: CASSHPREGAYEQYF
CDR3nt: TGTGCCAGCAGCCACCCCCGCGAGGGGGCATACGAGCAGTACTTC

abundance: few
d_gene: -
j_gene: TRBJ1-1
v_gene: TRBV9
CDR3aa: CASSVGIGPNTEAFF
CDR3nt: TGTGCCAGCAGCGTAGGGATCGGCCCGAACACTGAAGCTTTCTTT

abundance: few
d_gene: -
j_gene: TRBJ2-6
v_gene: TRBV7-3
CDR3aa: CASSSQRGADVLTF
CDR3nt: TGTGCCAGCAGCTCCCAAAGAGGGGCCGACGTCCTGACTTTC

abundance: -
d_gene: -
j_gene: TRBJ1-5
v_gene: TRBV12-3/TRBV12-4
CDR3aa: CASSFEVRNQPQHF
CDR3nt: TGTGCCAGCAGTTTCGAGGTGAGGAATCAGCCCCAGCATTTT

abundance: -
d_gene: TRBD2
j_gene: TRBJ2-1
v_gene: TRBV7-2
CDR3aa: CANSLVSGSNEQFF
CDR3nt: TGTGCCAACAGCTTAGTTAGCGGGAGCAATGAGCAGTTCTTC

abundance: -
d_gene: -
j_gene: TRBJ2-6
v_gene: TRBV12-3/TRBV12-4
CDR3aa: CASAIRANVLTF
CDR3nt: TGTGCCAGCGCCATTCGGGCCAACGTCCTGACTTTC

abundance: -
d_gene: TRBD2
j_gene: TRBJ2-3
v_gene: TRBV20-1
CDR3aa: CSASGTSGRAEADTQYF
CDR3nt: TGCAGTGCCAGCGGGACTAGCGGGAGGGCCGAGGCAGATACGCAGTATTTT

abundance: -
d_gene: TRBD2
j_gene: TRBJ2-5
v_gene: TRBV7-8
CDR3aa: CASSFGLAGPPRNNERYF
CDR3nt: TGTGCCAGCAGCTTCGGACTAGCGGGACCTCCCCGAAACAATGAGCGGTACTTC

abundance: -
d_gene: TRBD2
j_gene: TRBJ2-5
v_gene: TRBV6-6
CDR3aa: CASSTHGGWETQYF
CDR3nt: TGTGCCAGCAGTACCCACGGGGGGTGGGAGACCCAGTACTTC

abundance: -
d_gene: -
j_gene: TRBJ2-6
v_gene: TRBV29-1
CDR3aa: CNVFRDTDSGANVLTF
CDR3nt: TGCAACGTTTTCCGGGACACGGACTCTGGGGCCAACGTCCTGACTTTC

abundance: -
d_gene: -
j_gene: TRBJ2-3
v_gene: TRBV20-1
CDR3aa: CSARVAGSVGTQYF
CDR3nt: TGCAGTGCTAGAGTGGCGGGGAGTGTGGGTACGCAGTATTTT

abundance: -
d_gene: TRBD2
j_gene: TRBJ2-3
v_gene: TRBV10-3
CDR3aa: CAISGLAASTDTQYF
CDR3nt: TGTGCCATCAGTGGACTAGCGGCTAGCACAGATACGCAGTATTTT

abundance: -
d_gene: -
j_gene: TRBJ2-5
v_gene: TRBV6-1
CDR3aa: CASSEFNSEQETQYF
CDR3nt: TGTGCCAGCAGTGAATTTAACAGCGAACAAGAGACCCAGTACTTC

abundance: -
d_gene: -
j_gene: TRBJ2-3
v_gene: TRBV12-3/TRBV12-4
CDR3aa: CASRSSGATDTQYF
CDR3nt: TGTGCCAGCAGGTCTTCGGGGGCCACAGATACGCAGTATTTT

abundance: few
d_gene: -
j_gene: TRBJ1-1
v_gene: TRBV4-1
CDR3aa: CASSLTEGQNTEAFF
CDR3nt: TGCGCCAGCAGCCTCACCGAGGGACAGAACACTGAAGCTTTCTTT

abundance: few
d_gene: TRBD1
j_gene: TRBJ2-7
v_gene: TRBV6-6
CDR3aa: CASSYSPGGGIYEQYF
CDR3nt: TGTGCCAGCAGTTACTCCCCAGGGGGCGGAATCTACGAGCAGTACTTC

abundance: few
d_gene: -
j_gene: TRBJ1-1
v_gene: TRBV29-1
CDR3aa: CSVEYQAGRTEAFF
CDR3nt: TGCAGCGTTGAATACCAGGCAGGGCGGACTGAAGCTTTCTTT

abundance: -
d_gene: -
j_gene: TRBJ1-3
v_gene: TRBV3-1
CDR3aa: CASTQAGVSGNTIYF
CDR3nt: TGTGCCAGCACACAGGCGGGGGTCTCAGGAAACACCATATATTTT

abundance: -
d_gene: TRBD1
j_gene: TRBJ1-2
v_gene: TRBV2
CDR3aa: CASSTDRRYGYTF
CDR3nt: TGTGCCAGCAGTACGGACAGGCGCTATGGCTACACCTTC

abundance: -
d_gene: -
j_gene: TRBJ1-5
v_gene: TRBV27
CDR3aa: CASSSNAGDQPQHF
CDR3nt: TGTGCCAGCAGTTCGAATGCAGGAGATCAGCCCCAGCATTTT

abundance: -
d_gene: -
j_gene: TRBJ1-5
v_gene: TRBV12-3/TRBV12-4
CDR3aa: CASTKYSNQPQHF
CDR3nt: TGTGCCAGCACAAAATATAGCAATCAGCCCCAGCATTTT

abundance: -
d_gene: -
j_gene: TRBJ2-6
v_gene: TRBV6-5
CDR3aa: CASSKDPRVANVLTF
CDR3nt: TGTGCCAGCAGTAAGGACCCGCGGGTCGCCAACGTCCTGACTTTC

abundance: -
d_gene: TRBD1
j_gene: TRBJ1-4
v_gene: TRBV4-3
CDR3aa: CASSHRQGANEKLFF
CDR3nt: TGCGCCAGCAGCCACCGACAGGGGGCGAATGAAAAACTGTTTTTT

abundance: -
d_gene: -
j_gene: TRBJ2-1
v_gene: TRBV24-1
CDR3aa: CATSFSVSSYNEQFF
CDR3nt: TGTGCCACCAGTTTCAGCGTGAGCTCCTACAATGAGCAGTTCTTC

abundance: -
d_gene: TRBD1
j_gene: TRBJ2-1
v_gene: TRBV29-1
CDR3aa: CSGGDRMISEQFF
CDR3nt: TGCAGCGGGGGGGACAGGATGATTAGTGAGCAGTTCTTC

abundance: once
d_gene: -
j_gene: TRBJ2-3
v_gene: TRBV7-2
CDR3aa: CASSQVISTGTQYF
CDR3nt: TGTGCCAGCAGCCAAGTCATTAGCACAGGTACGCAGTATTTT

abundance: -
d_gene: TRBD1
j_gene: TRBJ2-1
v_gene: TRBV6-2/TRBV6-3
CDR3aa: CASSPGTGYFDEQFF
CDR3nt: TGTGCCAGCAGCCCCGGGACAGGGTATTTCGATGAGCAGTTCTTC

abundance: many
d_gene: -
j_gene: TRBJ2-5
v_gene: TRBV20-1
CDR3aa: CSAPGATQFGEQYF
CDR3nt: TGCAGTGCCCCCGGAGCAACACAGTTCGGGGAGCAGTACTTC

abundance: few
d_gene: TRBD2
j_gene: TRBJ2-1
v_gene: TRBV20-1
CDR3aa: CSARATSGVQEQFF
CDR3nt: TGCAGTGCTAGAGCGACTAGCGGAGTCCAGGAGCAGTTCTTC

abundance: once
d_gene: -
j_gene: TRBJ1-1
v_gene: TRBV20-1
CDR3aa: CSVKPRLDGRMNTEAFF
CDR3nt: TGCAGTGTCAAGCCCCGGCTGGATGGTAGGATGAACACTGAAGCTTTCTTT

abundance: few
d_gene: -
j_gene: TRBJ1-2
v_gene: TRBV28
CDR3aa: CASSSVLQALNYGYTF
CDR3nt: TGTGCCAGCAGTTCCGTTCTCCAAGCCCTTAACTATGGCTACACCTTC

abundance: many
d_gene: TRBD2
j_gene: TRBJ2-1
v_gene: TRBV20-1
CDR3aa: CSARDVSGRAHEQFF
CDR3nt: TGCAGTGCTAGAGATGTGAGCGGGAGGGCCCATGAGCAGTTCTTC

abundance: -
d_gene: -
j_gene: TRBJ2-5
v_gene: TRBV25-1
CDR3aa: CASSEFRQGQETQYF
CDR3nt: TGTGCCAGCAGTGAATTTCGCCAGGGTCAGGAGACCCAGTACTTC